This entry is about one T cell receptor beta chain. The antigen it recognizes is unknown. Qualities for individual bases were not recorded, and no much larger clone is one base off. Library preparation was by the immunoSEQ multiplex PCR assay. For most patients, genomic DNA was isolated using the Qiagen DNeasy Blood and Tissue Kit and was shipped frozen to Adaptive Biotechnologies for TCR sequencing. For most patients, high-throughput TCR-beta CDR3 sequencing of genomic DNA was performed by Adaptive Biotechnologies. Per the authors' processing: TCR sequencing data were retrieved from Adaptive's ImmunoSEQ software for roughly 17 patients, whereas a few other patients were processed with MiXCR and VDJtools. To correct CD4 versus CD8 sorting errors, sequences present in both subsets at a frequency ratio below 5:1 were removed. CDR3 nucleotide sequences shared between donor and recipient were removed because the origin of such sequences could not be assigned. To count as alloreactive, a clone needed at least 2-fold expansion over unstimulated cells and a minimum CFSE-low frequency of 0.002% (template counts) or 0.001% (read counts). Clones were considered mappable if detected in sequenced pre-transplant spleen, lymph node, or MLR CFSE-low populations of the donor or recipient. The cumulative frequency of alloreactive clones was calculated as a percentage of all sequences, weighted by copy number. Held by TCRdb, this immuneACCESS table contains in-frame sequences only and omits some clones. Under half of the omission traces to an unresolved V gene where checked; the cause of the rest is unknown. V and J calls and clone size are those listed in that table; D and trimming were worked out from the DNA. The sample table contains tens of thousands of clones; only one count was recorded for around 89% of them. The top ten clones comprise nearly 2.5% of the sample.

The data were taken from a study of graft-versus-host responses after intestinal transplantation (dated by TCRdb to the early 2020s). Background for the entire study: Multivisceral, liver-intestinal, or isolated intestinal transplants were received by the recipients. Every recipient was given anti-thymocyte globulin induction, followed by approximately 3 years of maintenance tacrolimus and steroids. Donor T cell macrochimerism was defined as a peak of at least 4% donor T cells among recipient peripheral blood mononuclear cells. To identify alloreactive clones, pre-transplant mixed lymphocyte reaction products were sequenced and then compared with unstimulated pre-transplant donor and recipient T cells. Of the roughly 26 intestinal transplant recipients enrolled in the cohort, one of whom was a retransplant, a few patients without pretransplant specimens were excluded. Graft-versus-host and host-versus-graft alloreactive T cell clones were tracked in the graft, circulation and bone marrow after intestinal transplantation using bulk TCR-beta CDR3 sequencing. Instead of going to the commercial service, samples from a few later patients were sequenced in-house on an Illumina MiSeq and processed with MiXCR.

CDR1 and CDR2, per the germline V gene, are SGHTA and FQGNSA. The CDR3, cysteine through phenylalanine, is 15 amino acids long. Of all the DNA, just the CDR3 is kept, 45 bases in frame from base 1. V and J lose 0 bases and 7 bases, and a span of 13 bases separates them. Results the study describes overall, beyond this receptor: Conclusions were limited by the relatively low number and heterogeneity of intestinal transplant patients. Early after transplant, declines in HvG clones were associated with peak levels of circulating GvH clones. In patients with donor T cell macrochimerism, the allografts had high GvH to HvG T cell clonal ratios. GvH clones were detected in recipient bone marrow, and some appeared earlier in ileal mucosa or blood, consistent with an intestinal mucosal origin.

Sample time point, as interpreted from the label and publication: cells obtained before transplantation from donor or recipient. CD3+CD4+ and CD3+CD8+ populations were FACS-sorted from unstimulated pre-transplant donor and recipient cells taken from spleen or lymph nodes. The V gene is TRBV7-2 and the J gene is TRBJ2-1; the D region possibly corresponds to TRBD2 (6 bases align). This specimen consisted of unstimulated CD8+ T cells sorted from spleen or lymph node cells, obtained before intestinal transplant. This receptor was obtained from a human donor who received an intestinal transplant. The bases are TGTGCCAGCAGCTTAGCGCCTATAGCGGAAAATGAGCAGTTCTTC. Its amino acids are CASSLAPIAENEQFF. The CDR3, completed at both ends by the reference TRBV7-2 and TRBJ2-1 genes, gives the full variable domain GAGVSQSPSNKVTEKGKDVELRCDPISGHTALYWYRQSLGQGLEFLIYFQGNSAPDKSGLPSDRFSAERTGGSVSTLTIQRTQQEDSAVYLCASSLAPIAENEQFFGPGTRLTVL.